This TCR beta chain was observed in a study of blood T cell repertoires in COVID-19. Germline CDR1 and CDR2: SNHLY and FYNNEI. This CDR3 is 13 amino acids long. After removal of 7 bases from V and 8 bases from J, the junction contained 7 bases not matched to a gene. Profiling relied on immunoSEQ multiplex PCR, and the TCRdb table lists in-frame clones only, not all of them. The profile shows about 240,000 clones, about 89% of them singletons. The genes are TRBV2 and TRBJ2-1, with 8 nucleotides matching TRBD2. The clonotype comes from a woman aged 25-40 years who had recovered from COVID-19. Sequencing used PBMCs or T cells enriched from blood (not recorded which). The CDR3 sequence is CASTGLAIDEQFF. DNA of the CDR3: TGTGCCAGCACAGGACTAGCAATCGATGAGCAGTTCTTC. The entire variable domain, with the rest obtained from reference TRBV2 and TRBJ2-1, is as follows: EPEVTQTPSHQVTQMGQEVILRCVPISNHLYFYWYRQILGQKVEFLVSFYNNEISEKSEIFDDQFSVERPDGSNFTLKIRSTKLEDSAMYFCASTGLAIDEQFFGPGTRLTVL.